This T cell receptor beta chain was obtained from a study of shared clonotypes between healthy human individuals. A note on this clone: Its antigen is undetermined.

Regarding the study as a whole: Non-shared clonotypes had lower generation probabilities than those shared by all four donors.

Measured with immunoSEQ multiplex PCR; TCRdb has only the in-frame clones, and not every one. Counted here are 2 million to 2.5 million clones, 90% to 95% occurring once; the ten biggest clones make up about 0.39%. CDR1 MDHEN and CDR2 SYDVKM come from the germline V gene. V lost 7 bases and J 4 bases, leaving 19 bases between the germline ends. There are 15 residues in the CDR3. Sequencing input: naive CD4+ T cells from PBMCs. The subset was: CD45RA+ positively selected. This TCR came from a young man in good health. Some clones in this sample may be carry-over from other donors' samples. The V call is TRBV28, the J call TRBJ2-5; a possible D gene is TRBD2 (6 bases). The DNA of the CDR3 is TGTGCCAGCATAAAGTCGCGGCGGCGGGGAGAGACCCAGTACTTC. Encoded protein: CASIKSRRRGETQYF.